This passage covers 29 T cell receptor beta chains from one sample sequenced in a study of read filtering for tumor transcriptome and immune sequencing. The library was built from about 0.4 ug RNA with molecular barcoded adaptors for alpha/delta and beta/gamma chains. TCRdb redid the calling of the reads with MiXCR, one entry per CDR3 protein. Of under 60,000 distinct CDR3 sequences detected, approximately 18% appear once; the ten largest clones hold roughly 15%. Sample: a population of CD138-negative cells sorted from bone marrow. All receptors derive from a donor aged 40 or older with multiple myeloma.

This clonotype was detected a few times. The chain links TRBV20-1 to TRBJ2-2, with 8 nucleotides matching TRBD1. Per germline, CDR1 DFQATT and CDR2 SNEGSKA (reference sequence). Unmatched junction bases numbered 7, after V lost 6 bases and J lost 7 bases. This CDR3 contains 13 residues. The CDR3 sequence is CSALGQGLGELFF. In nucleotides, the CDR3 is TGCAGTGCCCTAGGACAGGGCCTCGGGGAGCTGTTTTTT.

The chain joins TRBV30 to TRBJ1-4; D perhaps matches TRBD1 (5 bases). Trimming stripped 3 bases from V and 14 bases from J, with 22 bases between. CDR1 GTSNPN and CDR2 SVGIG come from the germline V gene (reference sequence). The CDR3 is made up of 14 amino acids. DNA of the CDR3: TGTGCCTGGAGGCCAGACCCGGGACCTGAAGGTCTGTTTTTT. This gives the protein CAWRPDPGPEGLFF.

The chain joins TRBV4-2 to TRBJ2-1; D is ambiguous. V was shortened by 1 base and J by 8 bases, with 12 bases between the two germline ends. The CDR3 covers 14 residues. The germline V gene encodes CDR1 LGHNA and CDR2 YNFKEQ. The CDR3 protein is CASSQGSRIDEQFF. In DNA, the CDR3 is TGTGCCAGCAGCCAAGGATCTAGGATCGATGAGCAGTTCTTC.

As to this clonotype: Possible read error: a much larger clone is one base away. V usage is TRBV11-2 and J usage is TRBJ1-1; D not certain. Germline values: CDR1 SGHAT, CDR2 FQNNGV. The CDR3 runs 13 residues. The CDR3, as DNA: TGTGCCGGCAGCCCACCAGCGACCGTTGAAGCTTTCTTT. Residues: CAGSPPATVEAFF. The whole variable domain, filled in from reference TRBV11-2 and TRBJ1-1, reads EAGVAQSPRYKIIEKRQSVAFWCNPISGHATLYWYQQILGQGPKLLIQFQNNGVVDDSQLPKDRFSAERLKGVDSTLKIQPAKLEDSAVYLCAGSPPATVEAFFGQGTRLTVV.

This clonotype showed up many times. The chain combines TRBV7-8 with TRBJ2-1; 11 bases agree with TRBD2. V gave up 5 bases and J gave up 4 bases; unmatched junction bases: 7. CDR3 length equals 16 residues. The germline gives CDR1 SGHVS, CDR2 FQNEAQ. CDR3 DNA sequence: TGTGCCAGCAGCCTAAGTCGACTAGCGGGATACAATGAGCAGTTCTTC. Translated: CASSLSRLAGYNEQFF.

Turning to this clonotype: One base away lies a much larger clone, so this may be a sequencing read error. The V and J genes are TRBV6-5 and TRBJ2-1; D remains ambiguous. Germline CDR1 and CDR2: MNHEY and SVGAGI. The CDR3 consists of 14 residues. Trimming stripped 4 bases from V and 10 bases from J, with 17 bases between. This chain's CDR3 is CASSCWSPGSEQFF. DNA for the CDR3: TGTGCCAGCAGTTGCTGGTCCCCCGGATCCGAGCAGTTCTTC.

This clonotype has ten or more counts. One junction end does not reproduce the germline sequence, and a read error may be involved. The CDR3 loop reads CASSQYGTDENYYF. DNA for the CDR3: TGTGCCAGCAGTCAATACGGGACAGACGAAAACTACTACTTT. The chain recombines TRBV28 with TRBJ1-4, with 7 bases matching TRBD1. The V gene's germline CDR1 is MDHEN and CDR2 SYDVKM. The CDR3 is made up of 14 amino acids. The full variable domain, with the rest looked up from reference TRBV28 and TRBJ1-4, is DVKVTQSSRYLVKRTGEKVFLECVQDMDHENMFWYRQDPGLGLRLIYFSYDVKMKEKGDIPEGYSVSREKKERFSLILESASTNQTSMYLCASSQYGTDENYYFGSGTQLSVL.

Regarding this clonotype: The conserved final phenylalanine or tryptophan is absent from the CDR3, which likely points to a read error. The gene calls are TRBV4-1 and TRBJ1-6, with D unresolved. Germline CDR1 MGHRA, CDR2 YSYEKL. Trimming took off 0 bases at V and 7 bases at J, with 13 bases between the two ends. CDR3 length: 16 residues. Here the CDR3 reads CASSQDLQARNSPLHL. DNA of the CDR3: TGCGCCAGCAGCCAAGATCTCCAGGCCCGAAATTCACCCCTCCACCTT.

This clonotype was seen ten or more times. The chain links TRBV27 to TRBJ1-5, with TRBD1 identical over 11 bases. The CDR3 is 14 residues long. Germline V CDR1 and CDR2: MNHEY, SMNVEV (reference sequence). V lost 6 bases to trimming and J lost 6 bases; unmatched junction nucleotides: 4. CDR3 amino acids: CASSGQGAFQPQHF. For the CDR3, the DNA is TGTGCCAGCAGCGGACAGGGGGCCTTTCAGCCCCAGCATTTT.

In its sample, this clonotype was seen many times. The chain is built from TRBV4-2 and TRBJ1-1; 9 nucleotides agree with TRBD1. V was clipped by 5 bases and J by 11 bases; unmatched bases: 6. The CDR3 sequence is 12 residues long. Germline CDR1 reads LGHNA; CDR2 reads YNFKEQ. CDR3 bases: TGTGCCAGCAGCGAAGGGACAGGGTGGGCTTTCTTT. It codes for CASSEGTGWAFF.

This clonotype was counted at least ten times. The chain recombines TRBV20-1 with TRBJ1-1; 9 nucleotides line up with TRBD1. CDR1 is DFQATT, CDR2 SNEGSKA, per germline (reference sequence). CDR3 size: 12 residues. V lost 5 bases, J lost 4 bases, and 2 bases stayed unmatched. As DNA, the CDR3 is TGCAGTGCTGGGGGACAGGGCACTGAAGCTTTCTTT. Amino acid sequence: CSAGGQGTEAFF.

This clonotype was picked up many times. V is TRBV19 and J is TRBJ2-2, with a possible D match to TRBD2 (5 bases). V lost 10 bases, J lost 3 bases, and 15 bases lay in between. Germline V CDR1 and CDR2: LNHDA, SQIVND (reference sequence). There are 14 residues in the CDR3. Here the CDR3 reads CATSGGPDTGELFF. The CDR3 coding sequence is TGTGCCACTTCAGGAGGTCCGGACACCGGGGAGCTGTTTTTT.

This clonotype occurred many times. The chain has TRBV20-1 and TRBJ1-1; 10 nucleotides align to TRBD1. The CDR3 sequence is 12 residues long. V lost 6 bases and J lost 6; bases outside the gene matches: 4. Germline V gene lookup returns CDR1 DFQATT and CDR2 SNEGSKA (reference sequence). This chain's CDR3 is CSAGTGVAEAFF. CDR3 coding DNA: TGCAGTGCGGGGACAGGGGTCGCTGAAGCTTTCTTT.

This clonotype was observed many times. The chain uses TRBV20-1 and TRBJ2-7; D gene uncertain. Per the germline V gene, CDR1 is DFQATT and CDR2 is SNEGSKA (reference sequence). Trimming stripped 2 bases from V and 3 bases from J, with 14 bases between. The CDR3 sequence is 14 residues long. CDR3 amino acids: CSARNPNSGYEQYF. The CDR3 coding sequence is TGCAGTGCTAGAAACCCCAATTCGGGCTACGAGCAGTACTTC.

Note on this clonotype: Because it lacks the conserved phenylalanine or tryptophan at the end, this CDR3 is likely a read error. The DNA for the CDR3 is TGTGCCGGCAGCTTAGTAGCGCTTTCCTACAATGAGCAGTTCCTC. Translating gives CAGSLVALSYNEQFL. This chain uses TRBV7-9 with TRBJ2-1; perhaps TRBD2 as D (5 bases). CDR1 is SEHNR and CDR2 is FQNEAQ in the germline V gene (reference sequence). The CDR3 contains 15 residues.

As to this clonotype: A clone one base away is much larger, so this may be a read error. The rearrangement joins TRBV6-1 to TRBJ1-1; D is perhaps TRBD1 (5 bases). CDR3 length: 12 residues. CDR1 MNHNS and CDR2 SASEGT come from the germline V gene. Written as DNA, the CDR3 is TGTGCCAGCAGTACCCGACAGACTGATGCTTTCTTT. Protein product: CASSTRQTDAFF.

This chain connects TRBV12-3 or TRBV12-4 to TRBJ1-3; D is possibly TRBD1 (5 bases). This CDR3 has 14 residues. V lost 6 bases, J lost 4 bases, and 13 bases lay in between. CDR3 DNA: TGTGCCAGCAGACCAACAGGTGACGGAAACACCATATATTTT. Residues: CASRPTGDGNTIYF.

Ten or more counts support this clonotype. The chain joins TRBV6-5 to TRBJ2-4; D might be TRBD1 or TRBD2, each matching 5 bases. The CDR3 extends over 18 amino acids. CDR1 and CDR2 (germline): MNHEY, SVGAGI. The V and J ends lost 2 bases and 9 bases respectively, with 26 bases between them. CDR3 in DNA: TGTGCCAGCAGTTACAGGTCTCCCCGGGACGGGATAGGGAGCATTCAGTACTTC. Translation gives CASSYRSPRDGIGSIQYF.

This clonotype is judged medium-sized (0.01 to 0.1%). The genes are TRBV21-1 and TRBJ2-6; the D call in the table, TRBD2, was not verified against the DNA. TRBV21-1 is described as a pseudogene. This CDR3 is 18 amino acids long. Here the CDR3 reads CASSKTSGRITGANVLTF. Here the CDR3 DNA reads TGTGCCAGCAGCAAGACTAGCGGGAGGATCACTGGGGCCAACGTCCTGACTTTC.

This clonotype was seen just once. The rearrangement uses TRBV27 and TRBJ2-1; 7 positions agree with TRBD2. CDR3 length: 16 residues. Germline assignment: CDR1 MNHEY and CDR2 SMNVEV (reference sequence). The J segment lost 5 bases and the V segment lost 5 bases, leaving 12 bases of the junction unmatched. This CDR3 is CASSLRLSGGNNEQFF. Written as DNA, the CDR3 is TGTGCCAGCAGTCTCCGGCTATCGGGAGGAAACAATGAGCAGTTCTTC.

With respect to this clonotype: This may come from a read error, since a much larger clone is one base off. The V and J genes are TRBV7-2 and TRBJ2-5; 8 bases line up with TRBD1. This CDR3 spans 15 amino acids. CDR1 is SGHTA, CDR2 FQGNSA, per germline. Written as DNA, the CDR3 is TGTGCCAGCAGGTTCGACAGGGGTCCTCAAGAGACCCAGTGCTTC. Amino acid sequence: CASRFDRGPQETQCF.

This clonotype appeared many times. The chain has TRBV6-1 and TRBJ1-5; D remains unclear. This CDR3 is built from 12 residues. V lost 1 base and J lost 9, with 7 bases in between. Per the germline V gene, CDR1 is MNHNS and CDR2 is SASEGT. The CDR3: CASSEGGGPQHF. CDR3 nucleotides: TGTGCCAGCAGTGAAGGGGGAGGGCCCCAGCATTTT.

With regard to this clonotype: It may be a read error: a sequence one base away is much more abundant. The CDR3 loop reads CASSLRTDTQYF. CDR3 coding DNA: TGTGCCAGCTCACTTCGCACAGATACGCAGTATTTT. The rearrangement joins TRBV18 to TRBJ2-3; D gene uncertain. The CDR3 totals 12 residues. Per germline, CDR1 KGHSH and CDR2 LQKENI. V lost 4 bases, J lost 1 base, and 3 bases lay in between.

This clonotype was counted many times. The chain couples TRBV29-1 to TRBJ1-5; 7 bases map to TRBD1. The V segment lost 8 bases and the J segment 1 base; nucleotides outside the gene matches: 8. The germline CDR1 and CDR2 sequences are SQVTM and ANQGSEA. The CDR3 runs to 14 residues. The DNA for the CDR3 is TGCAGCCCCCGGACAGGTCGAAGCAATCAGCCCCAGCATTTT. Protein sequence: CSPRTGRSNQPQHF. Variable domain in full (rest from reference TRBV29-1 and TRBJ1-5): SAVISQKPSRDICQRGTSLTIQCQVDSQVTMMFWYRQQPGQSLTLIATANQGSEATYESGFVIDKFPISRPNLTFSTLTVSNMSPEDSSIYLCSPRTGRSNQPQHFGDGTRLSIL.

With regard to this clonotype: With a much larger clone just one base away, this may be a read error. This CDR3 is missing its conserved last phenylalanine or tryptophan, likely due to a read error. The V call is TRBV11-2, the J call TRBJ2-1; 13 positions agree with TRBD2. This CDR3 is built from 17 residues. V dropped 5 bases and J dropped 3; count of bases not matched to a gene: 7. Per the germline V gene, CDR1 is SGHAT and CDR2 is FQNNGV. The CDR3 nucleotides are TGTGCCAGCAGCGTACCGGGGACTAGCGGGAACTACAATGAGCAGTTCTTA. As protein: CASSVPGTSGNYNEQFL.

This chain links TRBV12-3 or TRBV12-4 with TRBJ1-5; tentatively, D is TRBD1 (5 bases). CDR3 size: 15 residues. V lost 5 bases, J lost 4 bases, and 15 bases lay in between. The CDR3 DNA reads TGTGCCAGCAGTCCGCCGGGGCTAACAAATCAGCCCCAGCATTTT. It specifies CASSPPGLTNQPQHF.

About this clonotype itself: This likely reflects a read error, since a far larger clone is one base away. Because the CDR3's place on the DNA is in doubt, the DNA is left out and the CDR3 is given as listed by TCRdb. The chain has TRBV5-1 and TRBJ1-4; the table's D call, TRBD1, was not checked against the DNA. The CDR3 has 16 amino acids, counting both end residues. CDR1 SGHRS and CDR2 YFSETQ come from the germline V gene. The CDR3: CASSVGQGSSVDTRYF.

This clonotype showed up many times. This chain links TRBV4-1 with TRBJ2-3, with D tentatively TRBD1 or TRBD2 (5 bases each). CDR1 is MGHRA, CDR2 YSYEKL, per germline. Trimming took 4 bases from V and 6 from J, leaving 17 bases between them. This CDR3 comprises 15 residues. The CDR3, as DNA: TGCGCCAGCAGCCCGGGACCGTTTGGTGGGGATACGCAGTATTTT. Residues: CASSPGPFGGDTQYF.

Turning to this clonotype: A much larger clone differs from this one at a single base, so this may be a read error. The missing conserved phenylalanine or tryptophan at the end of this CDR3 makes a read error likely. The gene calls are TRBV7-3 and TRBJ2-5; weak D call: TRBD2 (5 bases). V was pared by 5 bases and J by 4 bases, with 17 bases between. The germline CDR1 and CDR2 sequences are SGHTA and FQGTGA. The CDR3 loop spans 15 amino acids. The CDR3, as DNA: TGTGCCAGCAGCCCCGGGAAAGGGCCTGGAGAGACCCAGTACTCC. Translating gives CASSPGKGPGETQYS.